This entry describes one T cell receptor beta chain. Its specificity is unknown. CDR3 length: 13 residues. V lost 8 bases to trimming and J lost 0 bases, with 11 bases between them. In germline, CDR1 is ENHRY, CDR2 SYGVKD. This entry is derived from a study of OX40 agonist ivuxolimab in advanced cancers. As for the study in general: Treatment received earlier with anti-PD-1, anti-PD-L1 or anti-CTLA-4 agents was allowed, and approximately 44% had some.

Sequencing used immunoSEQ multiplex PCR; TCRdb keeps in-frame clones, though not all of them. The table has more than 65,000 clones, around nine tenths seen once. Study observations and caveats: Some nonresponders also had low normalized T-cell clonal expansion. Clones of CD4+ and CD8+ blood T cells grew by week 6 at doses of 0.1 to 3.0 mg/kg.

Here the sequenced sample was CD4+ or CD8+ T cells sorted from blood, taken in a trial of the OX40 agonist ivuxolimab. This TCR came from an adult with an advanced solid tumor such as melanoma, head and neck, liver or kidney cancer. V usage is TRBV10-3 and J usage is TRBJ2-7; TRBD2 is a possible D gene (6 bases). In DNA form, the CDR3 reads TGTGCCATCCGGGACTCGTTCTCCTACGAGCAGTACTTC. Translated, it gives CAIRDSFSYEQYF.